The sequence of this T cell receptor beta chain was determined in a study of shared clonotypes between healthy human individuals (dated by TCRdb to 2020 to 2022). Some background on the complete study: Two women and a few men aged 18 to 49 years were included in the cohort. For each donor, CD4 naive and CD4 memory were each run on three plates, CD8 naive on two plates, and CD8 memory on one plate. To estimate repertoire size and how much clonotype sharing occurs between individuals, the study deeply sequenced the blood TCR repertoires of a handful of healthy adults. Different laboratories and diverse techniques were used to prepare libraries and sequence TCR repertoires, to increase sequencing depth and limit assay-specific biases. Leukapheresis yielded between about 0.9 and 9 billion PBMCs per donor.

Donors were healthy HIV-negative adults with no recently reported acute infections or vaccinations. Every donor was a Caucasian adult residing in Nashville, Tennessee, USA. CD4+ T cells were enriched through magnetic negative selection, after which naive cells were positively selected on CD45RA and the remaining negative fraction served as the memory subset. Blood was obtained by leukapheresis, after which PBMCs were separated by Ficoll-Histopaque density gradient centrifugation and cryopreserved in liquid nitrogen vapor phase. Analytical flow cytometry was used to check the purity and quantity of every magnetically sorted T cell population. Each sorted fraction had its genomic DNA isolated and then quantified by UV absorbance on a Nanodrop 2000c. General study outcomes and caveats: Pairwise subsampling indicated that sequencing depth was expected to affect the degree of clonotype sharing among donors. Larger estimated clonotype richness was generally found for naive subsets than for memory subsets. Sharing across a handful of donors was observed for about 5% of naive CD4, about 3.2% of naive CD8, 2% to 2.5% of memory CD4, and less than 0.45% of memory CD8 clonotypes. Even with the large sequencing depth, rarefaction of the sorted-subset datasets indicated that sequencing was incomplete. Compared with non-shared clonotypes, clonotypes shared by all four sorted-subset donors had higher generation probabilities. Only blood was sampled, and tissue TCR repertoires likely differ from those in blood. Because the study included only a small number of donors, the genetic and exposure-history diversity represented was limited.

V is cut back by 3 bases and J by 0 bases, with 9 bases in the junction unmatched. From its cysteine to its phenylalanine, the CDR3 spans 17 amino acids. Kept here is only the CDR3 DNA, which spans 51 bases and is read in frame from base 1. The germline V gene provides CDR1 ENHRY and CDR2 SYGVKD. This clone came up once. This receptor's antigen is unknown. It has no much larger one-base neighbor in the sample; base qualities were not kept. Using the deep immunoSEQ assay, multiplex PCR amplified TCR CDR3 regions from genomic DNA. Extracted genomic DNA from each cell subset was spread evenly across all wells of several immunoSEQ 96-well plates, with each plate serving as a replicate. For sorted subsets, roughly 200 ng of genomic DNA, equivalent to 30,000 or so T cell genomes, went into each replicate PCR. The purified libraries were quantified using a Qubit 3.0 fluorometer, sized with a Bioanalyzer 2100, and then quantified again using the KAPA Library Quantification kit. Every immunoSEQ 96-well plate was sequenced on a dedicated single-read 150-cycle Illumina NextSeq 550 flow cell. As for the authors' bioinformatics: Because the immunoSEQ output held only junctional sequences and lacked quality scores, the filtering could not match the filtering applied to full-length reads. Sequences were annotated with PyIR, a Python wrapper for IgBLAST v1.9, using IMGT germline references to assign V/J genes and CDR3. Reads were filtered out if the reads had weak V/J assignments (E-value above 1e-6), no CDR3, stop codons, out-of-frame junctions, or ambiguous translated residues. A V3J clonotype was defined by an identical inferred V gene, J gene, and CDR3 amino acid sequence. The percentage overlap between two repertoires was calculated by dividing the number of shared unique clonotypes by the size of the smaller repertoire. Three approaches were used to assess repertoire richness: RTK rarefaction, the Chao1 estimator, and Recon v2.1 estimates of unobserved clonotypes. OLGA was used to compute generation probabilities for all TCRbeta clonotypes that the gDNA method yielded from four donors. What TCRdb holds here is the immuneACCESS table cut down to in-frame rearrangements. Part of the clones is not present; checked against another copy, under half of the missing clones reflect an unresolved V gene, and the others are unexplained. That table is the source of V, J and clone size, and D and trimming were worked out from the DNA. For this sample the table gives some 1 million clones, of which around 74% were detected only once. Less than 1.5% of the sample lies in the top ten.

The chain is made from TRBV10-3 and TRBJ2-3; 7 middle bases align to TRBD2. The sample consisted of memory CD4+ T cells sorted from blood. Taken with the paper, the label for cell subset or site translates to: CD45RA-negative fraction. The TCR comes from a man aged 18-30 years in good health. This receptor carries the CDR3 CAISDLSPRESTDTQYF. The DNA is TGTGCCATCAGTGACCTATCTCCGCGGGAGAGCACAGATACGCAGTATTTT.